The rows below give T cell receptor beta chains drawn from one sample of a study of T cells in Graves' hyperthyroidism and ophthalmopathy. TCRdb redid the calling of the multiplex PCR reads with MiXCR, one entry per CDR3 protein. Among 480,000 or so distinct CDR3 sequences listed, over 45% were seen once. Sequencing was done on a sample of peripheral blood or thyroid tissue (not recorded which). The receptors were gathered from an adult woman with Graves' disease, either hyperthyroidism or ophthalmopathy (not recorded which). Each CDR3 is given with its conserved first and last residue. Fields, in order: D gene, clone size, J gene, V gene, CDR3 protein, CDR3 DNA. A D gene is named only where the DNA matches it firmly. The size entry is marked missing in some rows and otherwise reads once, few, many or a size class.

.,few,TRBJ2-5,TRBV20-1,CSASPTGPGETQYF,TGCAGTGCTTCTCCGACAGGTCCAGGGGAGACCCAGTACTTC
TRBD1,.,TRBJ1-2,TRBV20-1,CSGGTGENYGYTF,TGCAGCGGAGGGACAGGGGAGAACTATGGCTACACCTTC
.,.,TRBJ2-2,TRBV11-2,CASSLGSRVYGDLFF,TGTGCCAGCAGCTTAGGTAGTAGGGTCTACGGGGATCTGTTTTTT
.,.,TRBJ1-5,TRBV11-2,CASSAPGLGNQPQHF,TGTGCCAGCAGCGCTCCAGGATTGGGCAATCAGCCCCAGCATTTT
.,many,TRBJ2-5,TRBV28,CASSFGKQGTQYF,TGTGCCAGCAGTTTCGGAAAGCAGGGGACCCAGTACTTC
.,.,TRBJ2-2,TRBV10-2,CASILGQGASGELFF,.
TRBD1,.,TRBJ2-7,TRBV7-9,CASSWDRDGYEQYF,TGTGCCAGCAGTTGGGACAGGGATGGCTACGAGCAGTACTTC
.,.,TRBJ1-2,TRBV7-9,CASSLSIDGGYTF,TGTGCCAGCAGTTTGTCGATCGATGGAGGCTACACCTTC
TRBD1,many,TRBJ1-1,TRBV20-1,CSAEKDRDTEAFF,TGCAGTGCTGAGAAGGACAGGGACACTGAAGCTTTCTTT
.,.,TRBJ1-6,TRBV10-3,CAISPERGDSPLHF,TGTGCCATCAGTCCTGAACGGGGGGATTCACCCCTCCACTTT
.,.,TRBJ2-7,TRBV5-1,CASSWGTQSYEQYF,TGCGCCAGCAGCTGGGGGACACAGTCCTACGAGCAGTACTTC
TRBD2,.,TRBJ2-5,TRBV6-1,CASTGYSGEQETQYF,TGTGCCAGCACCGGTTATAGCGGGGAGCAAGAGACCCAGTACTTC
.,many,TRBJ1-2,TRBV24-1,CATSDATGNPYGYTF,TGTGCCACCAGTGATGCAACAGGGAACCCTTATGGCTACACCTTC
.,.,TRBJ1-4,TRBV10-3,CAISESPGGAGNEKLFF,TGTGCCATCAGTGAGTCACCCGGGGGCGCCGGTAATGAAAAACTGTTTTTT
.,.,TRBJ1-2,TRBV19,CASSGLRGSYGYTF,TGTGCCAGTAGTGGACTACGGGGGAGCTATGGCTACACCTTC
.,.,TRBJ2-7,TRBV9,CASSVDGWGTTYEQYF,TGTGCCAGCAGCGTAGACGGTTGGGGCACCACCTACGAGCAGTACTTC
TRBD1,.,TRBJ2-7,TRBV7-3,CASSPTGGSFTYEQYF,TGTGCCAGCAGCCCAACAGGGGGTTCGTTTACCTACGAGCAGTACTTC
.,many,TRBJ1-5,TRBV5-1,CASSLGEASNQPQHF,TGCGCCAGCAGCTTGGGTGAAGCTAGCAATCAGCCCCAGCATTTT
TRBD1,many,TRBJ1-5,TRBV7-8,CASSFIGTGLQPQHF,TGTGCCAGCAGCTTTATTGGGACAGGGCTTCAGCCCCAGCATTTT
TRBD2,few,TRBJ2-5,TRBV9,CASSVLAGKETQYF,TGTGCCAGCAGCGTTCTAGCGGGAAAAGAGACCCAGTACTTC
.,.,TRBJ1-5,TRBV25-1,CASSYWPQPQHF,TGTGCCAGCAGTTACTGGCCTCAGCCCCAGCATTTT
.,.,TRBJ2-5,TRBV10-3,CAWSVGGLETQYF,TGTGCCTGGAGTGTCGGGGGGCTGGAGACCCAGTACTTC
TRBD1,.,TRBJ2-7,TRBV7-9,CASSSLRQGSYEQYF,TGTGCCAGCAGCTCACTCCGACAGGGGAGCTACGAGCAGTACTTC
.,few,TRBJ2-5,TRBV15,CATSEDLGLGKTQYF,TGTGCCACCAGCGAAGACTTGGGACTGGGGAAGACCCAGTACTTC
TRBD2,.,TRBJ2-1,TRBV10-3,CAISELAGAHNEQFF,TGTGCCATCAGTGAACTAGCGGGAGCCCACAATGAGCAGTTCTTC